A single sample gave rise to the 14 T cell receptor beta chains below, sequenced in a study of blood T cell repertoires in COVID-19. The protocol was immunoSEQ multiplex PCR, while the TCRdb copy is restricted to in-frame clones and leaves out a portion. The table includes about 69,000 clones, 60% to 80% detected once. Sequencing input: peripheral blood. These receptors originate from a man aged 60 to 75 with acute or convalescent COVID-19.

V and J are TRBV19 and TRBJ2-1; D not resolved. CDR1 and CDR2 from the germline V gene are LNHDA and SQIVND (reference sequence). This CDR3 spans 14 amino acids. V lost 6 bases and J lost 10, with 19 bases in between. CDR3 sequence: CASSNRRSVGEQFF. As DNA, the CDR3 is TGTGCCAGTAGCAATAGGCGGAGCGTAGGAGAGCAGTTCTTC.

The chain employs TRBV6-5 and TRBJ1-2; D call uncertain. From germline, CDR1 is MNHEY and CDR2 SVGAGI. The CDR3 runs to 16 residues. The V end was cut by 2 bases, the J end by 5 bases, with 18 bases between. In DNA, the CDR3 is TGTGCCAGCAGTTACCTACGAGGCAGAAGTACATATGGCTACACCTTC. Its translation is CASSYLRGRSTYGYTF.

The chain recombines TRBV9 with TRBJ1-3, with D unresolved. The V and J ends lost 0 bases and 4 bases respectively, with 8 bases between them. Germline values: CDR1 SGDLS, CDR2 YYNGEE. CDR3 length: 14 amino acids. The DNA of the CDR3 is TGTGCCAGCAGCGTAGCCCCTAAAGGAAACACCATATATTTT. Its protein is CASSVAPKGNTIYF.

V and J are TRBV7-2 and TRBJ1-5; D is uncertain. Trimming stripped 2 bases from V and 6 bases from J, with 20 bases between. There are 17 residues in the CDR3. Germline V gene lookup returns CDR1 SGHTA and CDR2 FQGNSA. The CDR3 loop is CASSLNALGILGQPQHF. DNA of the CDR3: TGTGCCAGCAGCTTAAATGCGCTTGGTATCCTCGGTCAGCCCCAGCATTTT.

The V call is TRBV7-3, the J call TRBJ1-1; D unresolved. The germline V gene encodes CDR1 SGHTA and CDR2 FQGTGA. CDR3 length equals 14 residues. Trimming pared 6 bases from V and 5 bases from J, leaving 16 bases between. As DNA, the CDR3 is TGTGCCAGCAGTCCTGGAGGGTTGGGAACTGAAGCTTTCTTT. This sequence encodes CASSPGGLGTEAFF.

The rearrangement links TRBV5-4 to TRBJ2-2, with 8 positions matching TRBD2. The CDR3 has 16 amino acids. Germline CDR1 and CDR2: SGHNT and YYREEE (reference sequence). V was clipped by 4 bases and J by 1 base; unmatched bases: 6. This CDR3 reads CASSPGLALNTGELFF. CDR3 nucleotide sequence: TGTGCCAGCAGCCCTGGACTAGCCTTGAACACCGGGGAGCTGTTTTTT.

This chain connects TRBV27 to TRBJ1-6, with 10 bases fitting TRBD1. The junction had 7 bases not matched to a gene; V was cut back by 5 bases and J by 6 bases. Looked up from germline, CDR1 is MNHEY and CDR2 is SMNVEV (reference sequence). The CDR3 extends over 16 amino acids. CDR3 DNA: TGTGCCAGCAGTCCCCGACAGGGGGCGGGTAATTCACCCCTCCACTTT. Protein product: CASSPRQGAGNSPLHF.

The rearrangement joins TRBV15 to TRBJ1-2; no reliable D call. V was trimmed by 2 bases and J by 5 bases, leaving 18 bases between them. CDR3 length equals 16 residues. Germline V lookup: CDR1 LNHNV, CDR2 YYDKDF (reference sequence). The CDR3 DNA is TGTGCCACCAGCAGATTCCGGGAGCCTGAAGGGTATGGCTACACCTTC. This encodes CATSRFREPEGYGYTF.

This chain links TRBV2 with TRBJ1-3; 8 nucleotides align to TRBD1. V was clipped by 6 bases and J by 4 bases; unmatched bases: 8. The CDR3 has 15 residues. CDR1 and CDR2 from the germline V gene are SNHLY and FYNNEI. The CDR3 is CASSAGTGSGNTIYF. The CDR3 DNA follows: TGTGCCAGCAGCGCCGGGACAGGTTCCGGAAACACCATATATTTT.

V gene TRBV2 combines with J gene TRBJ1-1, with TRBD1 matching over 7 bases. CDR1 is SNHLY, CDR2 FYNNEI, per germline. V dropped 3 bases and J dropped 2; count of bases not matched to a gene: 6. There are 15 residues in the CDR3. CDR3 loop: CASSDSIGGNTEAFF. In DNA form, the CDR3 reads TGTGCCAGCAGTGATAGTATAGGGGGCAACACTGAAGCTTTCTTT. Combining the CDR3 with reference TRBV2 and TRBJ1-1 gives the whole variable domain EPEVTQTPSHQVTQMGQEVILRCVPISNHLYFYWYRQILGQKVEFLVSFYNNEISEKSEIFDDQFSVERPDGSNFTLKIRSTKLEDSAMYFCASSDSIGGNTEAFFGQGTRLTVV.

The genes are TRBV7-9 and TRBJ1-4, with TRBD1 matching over 9 bases. This CDR3 region has 16 residues. V shed 6 bases and J 8 bases; nucleotides not matched to a gene: 13. Germline V gene lookup returns CDR1 SEHNR and CDR2 FQNEAQ (reference sequence). The CDR3: CASSSVTGGWVEKLFF. The CDR3 nucleotides are TGTGCCAGCAGTTCCGTAACAGGGGGCTGGGTAGAAAAACTGTTTTTT.

The J gene is TRBJ2-7, the V gene TRBV3-1 (or the pseudogene TRBV3-2), with 7 bases fitting TRBD1. The CDR3 sequence is 16 residues long. Germline CDR1 is LGHDT and CDR2 is YNNKEL (reference sequence). With V trimmed by 1 base and J by 0 bases, 6 bases remained unmatched. CDR3 DNA sequence: TGTGCCAGCAGCCAAGGTGGACAGGTTCACTCCTACGAGCAGTACTTC. It specifies CASSQGGQVHSYEQYF.

The V gene is TRBV4-3, the J gene TRBJ1-2; 9 nucleotides match TRBD1. The CDR3 runs 18 residues. The V gene end was trimmed by 4 bases and the J gene end by 4 bases; junction bases not matched to a gene: 16. Germline loops: CDR1 LGHNA, CDR2 YSLEER. The CDR3 nucleotides are TGCGCCAGCAGCCGGAGCGGGACAGGGTTACGCTCGGGCTATGGCTACACCTTC. As protein: CASSRSGTGLRSGYGYTF.

For this clone: One end of the junction fails to match germline, which may point to a read error. Other DNA sequences in the sample encode the same CDR3. The V call is TRBV5-1, the J call TRBJ2-3, with TRBD1 matching 7 bases. This CDR3 is built from 15 residues. Germline V gene data show CDR1 as SGHRS and CDR2 as YFSETQ. CDR3 in amino acids: CASSLGRGGTDTQYF. CDR3 DNA sequence: TGCGCCAGCAGCTTGGGAAGAGGGGGCACCGATACGCAGTATTTT.